The 25 T cell receptor beta chains in this list originate from one sample, sequenced in a study of spatial heterogeneity in lung cancer. The time point here: sample taken at primary tumor resection. Unsorted whole RNA of tumor, nontumor lung or frozen PBMC was sequenced. Each CDR3 protein gets one entry after TCRdb re-called the 5' RACE reads with MiXCR. The sample has more than 80,000 distinct CDR3 sequences; around 12% are singletons. Sequenced here: PBMCs, sampled at surgery. The origin of the receptors is a male donor with early-stage non-small cell lung cancer.

J is TRBJ1-2 and V is TRBV7-2; D is ambiguous. Germline lookup yields CDR1 SGHTA and CDR2 FQGNSA. The CDR3 is made up of 16 amino acids. V was cut by 0 bases and J by 0 bases, with 11 bases left in between. CDR3 DNA sequence: TGTGCCAGCAGCTTAGCAGCGGAGACCACTAACTATGGCTACACCTTC. Translating it yields CASSLAAETTNYGYTF. The entire variable domain, with the rest obtained from reference TRBV7-2 and TRBJ1-2, is as follows: GAGVSQSPSNKVTEKGKDVELRCDPISGHTALYWYRQSLGQGLEFLIYFQGNSAPDKSGLPSDRFSAERTGGSVSTLTIQRTQQEDSAVYLCASSLAAETTNYGYTFGSGTRLTVV.

V usage is TRBV9 and J usage is TRBJ2-7, with 7 bases identical to TRBD1. The J segment lost 6 bases and the V segment lost 1 base, leaving 7 bases of the junction unmatched. CDR3 length equals 14 residues. Germline V gene sequence: CDR1 SGDLS, CDR2 YYNGEE. CDR3 sequence: CASSVLVGGGEQYF. Here the CDR3 DNA reads TGTGCCAGCAGCGTACTTGTAGGGGGCGGCGAGCAGTACTTC.

The gene calls are TRBV27 and TRBJ2-7; a weak D match, TRBD1 (6 bases). The CDR3 sequence is 14 residues long. Trimming left V 6 bases short and J 9 bases short, with 21 bases between. The germline CDR1 and CDR2 sequences are MNHEY and SMNVEV (reference sequence). The CDR3 protein is CASSLSPPRGRQYF. The DNA for the CDR3 is TGTGCCAGCAGCCTTTCCCCACCTAGGGGGAGGCAGTACTTC.

This clonotype was detected a few times. V and J are TRBV18 and TRBJ2-5; no clear D. CDR1 and CDR2 (germline): KGHSH, LQKENI. There are 13 residues in the CDR3. Trimming stripped 4 bases from V and 0 bases from J, with 6 bases between. The CDR3 DNA sequence: TGTGCCAGCTCACAGGCGTACCAAGAGACCCAGTACTTC. It codes for CASSQAYQETQYF.

V usage is TRBV11-3 and J usage is TRBJ2-1, with 7 bases identical to TRBD2. The V gene end was trimmed by 5 bases and the J gene end by 0 bases; junction bases not matched to a gene: 1. CDR1 is SGHNT and CDR2 is YENEEA in the germline V gene. The CDR3 is 14 amino acids. DNA of the CDR3: TGTGCCAGCAGCGGGGGGGGCTCCTACAATGAGCAGTTCTTC. This sequence encodes CASSGGGSYNEQFF. The full variable domain, rest sourced from reference TRBV11-3 and TRBJ2-1, is EAGVVQSPRYKIIEKKQPVAFWCNPISGHNTLYWYLQNLGQGPELLIRYENEEAVDDSQLPKDRFSAERLKGVDSTLKIQPAELGDSAVYLCASSGGGSYNEQFFGPGTRLTVL.

This clonotype appeared many times. DNA for the CDR3: TGTGCCAGCAGCGTAGGGGGGAGTTCCTACGAGCAGTACTTC. Translation: CASSVGGSSYEQYF. The rearrangement links TRBV9 to TRBJ2-7, with D possibly called TRBD1 or TRBD2 (5 bases each). The CDR3 spans 14 residues. Germline-derived CDR1 and CDR2 are SGDLS and YYNGEE. V was pared by 0 bases and J by 1 base, with 8 bases between.

This clonotype was seen only a few times. The genes are TRBV5-1 and TRBJ1-4; tentative D call: TRBD1 (6 bases). Trimming shortened V by 4 bases and J by 5 bases, and 18 bases separated the two germline ends. CDR3 length equals 16 residues. CDR1 and CDR2 from the germline V gene are SGHRS and YFSETQ. CDR3 in DNA: TGCGCCAGCAGCGCCGGCCTTTGGGGACAAAATGAAAAACTGTTTTTT. This encodes CASSAGLWGQNEKLFF.

The chain uses TRBV20-1 and TRBJ2-5; D ambiguous. The V gene lost 0 bases and the J gene lost 5 bases, with 10 bases spanning the gap. CDR3 size: 13 residues. Germline CDR1 reads DFQATT; CDR2 reads SNEGSKA (reference sequence). CDR3 sequence (DNA): TGCAGTGCTAGAGAACCCAGACGGGAGACCCAGTACTTC. Its translation is CSAREPRRETQYF.

This clonotype was detected a few times. The CDR3 DNA reads TGTGCCAGCAGCCAACCGGGGGCCCCCTACGAGCAGTACTTC. Protein product: CASSQPGAPYEQYF. This chain joins TRBV7-2 and TRBJ2-7; D may correspond to TRBD1 or TRBD2 (6 bases each). Per the germline V gene, CDR1 is SGHTA and CDR2 is FQGNSA. V gave up 5 bases and J gave up 2 bases, with 13 bases separating them. The CDR3 loop spans 14 amino acids.

This clonotype has a count of ten or more. CDR3 sequence: CASSLRADTQYF. The CDR3 nucleotides read TGTGCCAGCAGCCTAAGGGCGGATACGCAGTATTTT. V usage is TRBV7-9 and J usage is TRBJ2-3; D gene unclear. CDR1 is SEHNR, CDR2 FQNEAQ, per germline (reference sequence). There are 12 residues in the CDR3. Trimming cost V 5 bases and J 6 bases, with 9 bases left between them. The full variable domain, in which reference TRBV7-9 and TRBJ2-3 provide the parts outside the CDR3, is DTGVSQNPRHKITKRGQNVTFRCDPISEHNRLYWYRQTLGQGPEFLTYFQNEAQLEKSRLLSDRFSAERPKGSFSTLEIQRTEQGDSAMYLCASSLRADTQYFGPGTRLTVL.

The genes are TRBV10-3 and TRBJ2-3, with D possibly TRBD1 on 6 matching bases. The ends were cut back, 4 bases at V and 1 base at J, with 21 bases in the middle. This CDR3 comprises 18 residues. Germline loops: CDR1 ENHRY, CDR2 SYGVKD. As DNA, the CDR3 is TGTGCCATCAGTGCACTGTTAGGGACACCTCGCGGCACAGATACGCAGTATTTT. Protein: CAISALLGTPRGTDTQYF.

This clonotype was detected a few times. This chain links TRBV6-2 or TRBV6-3 with TRBJ2-3; D unclear. CDR3 length: 13 residues. The germline V and J ends were trimmed by 8 bases and 6 bases, with 15 bases remaining between them. Germline CDR1 MNHEY, CDR2 SVGEGT. The CDR3: CASSRGSMDTQYF. The CDR3 nucleotides read TGTGCCAGCTCCAGAGGTAGTATGGATACGCAGTATTTT.

The chain recombines TRBV28 with TRBJ1-6, with D possibly TRBD1 on 6 matching bases. The length of the CDR3 is 14 residues. In germline, CDR1 is MDHEN, CDR2 SYDVKM. The V end lost 6 bases, the J end lost 10 bases, and 16 bases lay between the germline ends. The DNA for the CDR3 is TGTGCCAGCAGGGAAGGGACACCCAGGTCACCCCTCCACTTT. This sequence encodes CASREGTPRSPLHF.

This clonotype was counted ten times or more. The chain couples TRBV18 to TRBJ2-3, with 7 bases lining up with TRBD2. This CDR3 spans 16 amino acids. Germline CDR1 is KGHSH and CDR2 is LQKENI. The V gene end was trimmed by 4 bases and the J gene end by 2 bases; junction bases not matched to a gene: 9. As DNA, the CDR3 is TGTGCCAGCTCACGAGGAGCGGGACCCGCCACAGATACGCAGTATTTT. Translating gives CASSRGAGPATDTQYF.

This chain uses TRBV30 with TRBJ2-1; 9 bases align to TRBD2. CDR3 length equals 16 residues. Germline V gene data show CDR1 as GTSNPN and CDR2 as SVGIG (reference sequence). V gave up 2 bases and J gave up 7 bases; unmatched junction bases: 12. CDR3 sequence: CAWSPGTSRSINEQFF. The CDR3 coding sequence is TGTGCCTGGAGTCCGGGGACTAGCAGGAGTATTAATGAGCAGTTCTTC.

This clonotype was counted only a few times. The genes are TRBV5-1 and TRBJ2-1, with TRBD1 as a possible D gene (5 bases). Germline V gene data show CDR1 as SGHRS and CDR2 as YFSETQ. The CDR3 length is 13 residues. V lost 4 bases, J lost 6 bases, and 11 bases lay in between. CDR3 nucleotides: TGCGCCAGCAGCGTAGACAGACCCAATGAGCAGTTCTTC. This gives the protein CASSVDRPNEQFF.

The chain combines TRBV24-1 with TRBJ2-6; TRBD1 agrees at 7 bases. The CDR3 runs to 15 residues. Germline-derived CDR1 and CDR2 are KGHDR and SFDVKD. V shed 7 bases, J shed 1 base, and the junction held 3 bases outside the gene matches. The CDR3 is CATRGDRSGANVLTF. In DNA form, the CDR3 reads TGTGCCACCAGGGGGGACAGATCTGGGGCCAACGTCCTGACTTTC.

The rearrangement links TRBV18 to TRBJ2-1; 8 bases match TRBD2. The CDR3 covers 14 residues. After removal of 3 bases from V and 5 bases from J, the junction contained 3 bases not matched to a gene. Per the germline V gene, CDR1 is KGHSH and CDR2 is LQKENI. CDR3 bases: TGTGCCAGCTCACCGGAACTAGCGGACAATGAGCAGTTCTTC. It is translated as CASSPELADNEQFF.

Written as DNA, the CDR3 is TGTGCCAGCAGTTGGGGACAGGATATACGTCCCGGGGAGCTGTTTTTT. As protein: CASSWGQDIRPGELFF. This chain connects TRBV6-2 or TRBV6-3 to TRBJ2-2, with 8 bases aligning to TRBD1. The CDR3 is 16 residues long. Germline V gene data show CDR1 as MNHEY and CDR2 as SVGEGT. The V gene end was trimmed by 4 bases and the J gene end by 6 bases; junction bases not matched to a gene: 10.

This chain links TRBV7-2 with TRBJ2-3; TRBD1 matches 7 bases. Germline assignment: CDR1 SGHTA and CDR2 FQGNSA. This CDR3 region has 16 residues. V was clipped by 5 bases and J by 1 base; unmatched bases: 9. The CDR3: CASSPRQGSGTDTQYF. The CDR3 DNA follows: TGTGCCAGCAGCCCCCGACAGGGTTCGGGCACAGATACGCAGTATTTT.

This clonotype has just a few counts. The V gene is TRBV7-6, the J gene TRBJ2-5; D perhaps matches TRBD1 (6 bases). V was cut by 3 bases and J by 5 bases, with 16 bases left in between. Per germline, CDR1 SGHVS and CDR2 FNYEAQ. This CDR3 contains 15 residues. CDR3 sequence (DNA): TGTGCCAGCAGCTTCGAAGCAGGGGTGCGGGAGACCCAGTACTTC. Translated: CASSFEAGVRETQYF.

There are a few counts of this clonotype. V usage is TRBV5-4 and J usage is TRBJ2-5; D uncertain. This CDR3 has 14 residues. Germline V CDR1 and CDR2: SGHNT, YYREEE (reference sequence). V lost 3 bases and J 2 bases, leaving 11 bases between the germline ends. CDR3 in amino acids: CASSSTKTQETQYF. As DNA, the CDR3 is TGTGCCAGCAGCTCCACCAAAACGCAAGAGACCCAGTACTTC.

The chain links TRBV28 to TRBJ2-1; D might be TRBD2 (5 bases). CDR1 is MDHEN and CDR2 is SYDVKM in the germline V gene. V shed 2 bases and J shed 9 bases, with 8 bases lying between them. This CDR3 has 12 amino acids. The CDR3 nucleotides are TGTGCCAGCAGTTTACCCGAGGGTGAGCAGTTCTTC. Translation gives CASSLPEGEQFF.

The J gene is TRBJ1-1, the V gene TRBV28; perhaps TRBD1 as D (5 bases). V was clipped by 6 bases and J by 2 bases, with 16 bases between them. Germline V gives CDR1 MDHEN, CDR2 SYDVKM. This CDR3 has 15 amino acids. The CDR3 protein is CASRRPSRDNTEAFF. The CDR3 DNA follows: TGTGCCAGCAGGCGTCCAAGCAGGGATAACACTGAAGCTTTCTTT.

This clonotype has a handful of counts. The V gene is TRBV29-1, the J gene TRBJ2-3, with 9 positions matching TRBD2. Germline loops: CDR1 SQVTM, CDR2 ANQGSEA. Trimming cost V 3 bases and J 4 bases; bases outside gene matches: 5. This CDR3 has 14 residues. This chain's CDR3 is CSVEASGIPDTQYF. The DNA for the CDR3 is TGCAGCGTTGAGGCTAGCGGGATCCCAGATACGCAGTATTTT.